A single sample is the source of the 28 T cell receptor beta chains below, sequenced in a study of T cell changes during pregnancy in multiple sclerosis. This table comes from immunoSEQ multiplex PCR, and its TCRdb copy is limited to in-frame clones, with some not included. This sample yields over 40,000 clones, of which almost 95% are seen a single time; approximately 2.2% belongs to the top ten. The source material was peripheral blood, sampled in the third trimester of pregnancy. These receptor sequences come from a female donor with multiple sclerosis, enrolled in a pregnancy study.

V and J are TRBV28 and TRBJ1-4; the D gene is possibly TRBD1 (6 bases). CDR1 and CDR2 (germline): MDHEN, SYDVKM. This CDR3 has 13 residues. The V gene lost 6 bases and the J gene lost 4 bases, with 9 bases spanning the gap. The CDR3 loop reads CASSWTVNEKLFF. CDR3 nucleotide sequence: TGTGCCAGCAGCTGGACAGTTAATGAAAAACTGTTTTTT.

The chain joins TRBV28 to TRBJ2-7; the D is unclear. The CDR3 is made up of 14 amino acids. Trimming removed 3 bases from V and 0 bases from J, with 9 bases in between. The germline V gene has CDR1 MDHEN and CDR2 SYDVKM. The CDR3 DNA reads as TGTGCCAGCAGTTTTCGAGCTCTCTCCTACGAGCAGTACTTC. It yields the protein CASSFRALSYEQYF.

Here the CDR3 DNA reads TGTGCCAGTAGTATCACAGGGACTAGCGGCTCGGATACGCAGTATTTT. Translation gives CASSITGTSGSDTQYF. The chain joins TRBV19 to TRBJ2-3; 11 positions agree with TRBD2. CDR1 and CDR2 from the germline V gene are LNHDA and SQIVND (reference sequence). This CDR3 has 16 amino acids. J gave up 6 bases and V 3 bases, and 8 bases lay outside the gene matches.

V gene TRBV10-3 combines with J gene TRBJ1-1; the D gene is possibly TRBD1 (5 bases). V shed 4 bases and J shed 3 bases, with 12 bases lying between them. The CDR3 contains 14 residues. Germline V lookup: CDR1 ENHRY, CDR2 SYGVKD. The CDR3 sequence is CAISGSGGDTEAFF. The CDR3 region has the DNA TGTGCCATCAGTGGTTCGGGGGGGGACACTGAAGCTTTCTTT.

CDR3 loop: CAWSVQANNEKLFF. In DNA, the CDR3 is TGTGCCTGGAGTGTTCAGGCCAATAATGAAAAACTGTTTTTT. The chain has TRBV30 and TRBJ1-4, with D unresolved. V was shortened by 0 bases and J by 4 bases, with 9 bases between the two germline ends. CDR1 and CDR2 from the germline V gene are GTSNPN and SVGIG (reference sequence). The CDR3 is made up of 14 amino acids.

The table lists this clone with a count of one. This CDR3 is CASSQQRVTDTQYF. For the CDR3, the DNA is TGTGCCAGCAGCCAACAGCGGGTCACAGATACGCAGTATTTT. The V gene is TRBV4-2, the J gene TRBJ2-3, with D tentatively TRBD2 (6 bases). CDR3 length: 14 amino acids. Trimming cost V 2 bases and J 2 bases, with 8 bases left between them. CDR1 is LGHNA, CDR2 YNFKEQ, per germline.

This rearrangement joins TRBV4-2 to TRBJ1-1, with D possibly matching TRBD1 (6 bases). The CDR3 has 16 amino acids. CDR1 is LGHNA, CDR2 YNFKEQ, per germline. V gave up 0 bases and J gave up 3 bases, with 14 bases separating them. CDR3 in amino acids: CASSQDDEGEYTEAFF. The CDR3 DNA reads TGTGCCAGCAGCCAAGATGATGAGGGGGAATACACTGAAGCTTTCTTT.

The chain combines TRBV19 with TRBJ1-2; D may be TRBD1 (6 bases). This CDR3 spans 14 amino acids. Germline V gene sequence: CDR1 LNHDA, CDR2 SQIVND (reference sequence). V was shortened by 3 bases and J by 4 bases, with 12 bases between the two germline ends. This chain's CDR3 is CASSMTGFGYGYTF. The CDR3 DNA sequence: TGTGCCAGTAGTATGACAGGTTTCGGCTATGGCTACACCTTC.

This chain connects TRBV21-1 to TRBJ1-5. TRBV21-1 is flagged as a pseudogene. This CDR3 has 12 amino acids. In DNA form, the CDR3 reads TGTGCCAGCCGGAGGGGCAATCAGCCCCAGCATTTT. Translating it yields CASRRGNQPQHF.

The rearrangement links TRBV2 to TRBJ1-1; tentative D call: TRBD1 (6 bases). Germline V gene sequence: CDR1 SNHLY, CDR2 FYNNEI. This CDR3 region has 16 residues. The V gene lost 2 bases and the J gene lost 8 bases, with 21 bases spanning the gap. The DNA for the CDR3 is TGTGCCAGCAGTGAAATCTCCTGGACAGTTGGAGGCGAAGCTTTCTTT. It translates to CASSEISWTVGGEAFF.

This sequence joins TRBV7-9 and TRBJ2-2; D is ambiguous. V was clipped by 2 bases and J by 1 base, with 11 bases between them. CDR1 and CDR2 (germline): SEHNR, FQNEAQ (reference sequence). This CDR3 has 16 residues. CDR3: CASSLLMTGNTGELFF. The CDR3 DNA follows: TGTGCCAGCAGCTTATTGATGACTGGGAACACCGGGGAGCTGTTTTTT.

V and J are TRBV30 and TRBJ1-3; D unclear. With 3 bases removed from V and 2 bases from J, the gap between germline ends came to 8 bases. The CDR3 consists of 13 residues. The germline V gene encodes CDR1 GTSNPN and CDR2 SVGIG (reference sequence). The CDR3 is CAWSHSTGNTIYF. The CDR3 DNA sequence: TGTGCCTGGAGCCACAGCACTGGAAACACCATATATTTT.

V usage is TRBV6-6 and J usage is TRBJ2-7; tentatively, D is TRBD1 (6 bases). This CDR3 contains 16 residues. V lost 7 bases and J lost 0, with 19 bases in between. The germline V gene encodes CDR1 MNHNY and CDR2 SVGAGI (reference sequence). CDR3 residues: CASTLTGPPLSYEQYF. The CDR3, as DNA: TGTGCCAGCACCCTCACAGGGCCCCCCCTCTCCTACGAGCAGTACTTC.

The chain links TRBV18 to TRBJ2-2, with D tentatively TRBD2 (5 bases). The CDR3 totals 19 residues. The V and J ends lost 3 bases and 6 bases respectively, with 26 bases between them. CDR1 is KGHSH and CDR2 is LQKENI in the germline V gene. The CDR3: CASSPKATPGNNWAGELFF. CDR3 sequence (DNA): TGTGCCAGCTCACCTAAAGCGACCCCGGGGAACAACTGGGCCGGGGAGCTGTTTTTT. The variable domain in full, with the rest retrieved from reference TRBV18 and TRBJ2-2, is NAGVMQNPRHLVRRRGQEARLRCSPMKGHSHVYWYRQLPEEGLKFMVYLQKENIIDESGMPKERFSAEFPKEGPSILRIQQVVRGDSAAYFCASSPKATPGNNWAGELFFGEGSRLTVL.

The rearrangement links TRBV7-2 to TRBJ2-5, with TRBD2 identical over 12 bases. The CDR3 consists of 13 residues. Germline values: CDR1 SGHTA, CDR2 FQGNSA. Germline trimming cut 7 bases from V and 5 bases from J; bases unmatched to any gene: 2. The chain's CDR3 is CASKGLAGETQYF. CDR3 DNA sequence: TGTGCCAGCAAGGGACTAGCGGGTGAGACCCAGTACTTC.

This clone has a single count. The chain recombines TRBV18 with TRBJ2-1, with a tentative D call TRBD2 (6 bases). This CDR3 contains 14 residues. Germline V gene sequence: CDR1 KGHSH, CDR2 LQKENI. Between the trimmed V and J ends, which lost 2 bases and 6 bases, there was a span of 11 bases. The CDR3 nucleotides are TGTGCCAGCTCACCAGGAGGGGTGGGCAATGAGCAGTTCTTC. Protein product: CASSPGGVGNEQFF.

This sequence joins TRBV15 and TRBJ2-3, with D perhaps TRBD2 (7 bases). This CDR3 comprises 18 residues. Between the trimmed V and J ends, which lost 3 bases and 2 bases, there was a span of 21 bases. Germline CDR1 LNHNV, CDR2 YYDKDF (reference sequence). CDR3 DNA sequence: TGTGCCACCAGCAGCCCCAGGGGAGGGTCACCCTACACAGATACGCAGTATTTT. Residues: CATSSPRGGSPYTDTQYF.

This chain joins TRBV2 and TRBJ2-7, with 11 bases matching TRBD1. The V gene's germline CDR1 is SNHLY and CDR2 FYNNEI. The CDR3 sequence is 16 residues long. The J segment lost 2 bases and the V segment lost 3 bases, leaving 6 bases of the junction unmatched. This chain's CDR3 is CASSEGQGGLAYEQYF. DNA for the CDR3: TGTGCCAGCAGTGAGGGACAGGGGGGACTAGCCTACGAGCAGTACTTC.

The chain joins TRBV28 to TRBJ2-1; D perhaps matches TRBD2 (6 bases). V lost 2 bases and J 9 bases, leaving 11 bases between the germline ends. The CDR3 is made up of 13 amino acids. The germline V gene encodes CDR1 MDHEN and CDR2 SYDVKM. CDR3 amino acids: CASSLRRGGEQFF. Written as DNA, the CDR3 is TGTGCCAGCAGTTTAAGGCGGGGTGGTGAGCAGTTCTTC.

The gene calls are TRBV5-5 and TRBJ2-7, with 8 bases matching TRBD1. CDR3 size: 14 residues. After removal of 5 bases from V and 6 bases from J, the junction contained 10 bases not matched to a gene. Germline V CDR1 and CDR2: SGHKS, YYEKEE (reference sequence). The CDR3 region is CASRSPGQESEQYF. The CDR3 DNA reads TGTGCCAGCAGATCGCCGGGACAGGAAAGCGAGCAGTACTTC. Full variable domain (outside the CDR3, taken from reference TRBV5-5 and TRBJ2-7): DAGVTQSPTHLIKTRGQQVTLRCSPISGHKSVSWYQQVLGQGPQFIFQYYEKEERGRGNFPDRFSARQFPNYSSELNVNALLLGDSALYLCASRSPGQESEQYFGPGTRLTVT.

The chain links TRBV6-5 to TRBJ2-1; no definite D call. Germline loops: CDR1 MNHEY, CDR2 SVGAGI. CDR3 length equals 13 residues. V gave up 2 bases and J gave up 0 bases, with 2 bases separating them. CDR3: CASSYRSYNEQFF. Written as DNA, the CDR3 is TGTGCCAGCAGTTACCGCTCCTACAATGAGCAGTTCTTC.

The chain combines TRBV9 with TRBJ2-1, with D possibly TRBD2 on 6 matching bases. This CDR3 has 16 residues. Germline-derived CDR1 and CDR2 are SGDLS and YYNGEE. V shed 0 bases and J shed 1 base, with 11 bases lying between them. For the CDR3, the DNA is TGTGCCAGCAGCGTAGGGGAGCTAGCGTCCTACAATGAGCAGTTCTTC. Its translation: CASSVGELASYNEQFF.

This clone was observed a single time. J is TRBJ2-3 and V is TRBV5-1; 7 positions match TRBD1. This CDR3 has 15 amino acids. Trimming took 0 bases from V and 5 from J; bases not matched to a gene: 6. The germline V gene has CDR1 SGHRS and CDR2 YFSETQ. The CDR3 nucleotides read TGCGCCAGCAGCTTGGCCCTAGGGGGCATAGATACGCAGTATTTT. Translation gives CASSLALGGIDTQYF.

The chain carries TRBV7-9 and TRBJ2-2, with D maybe TRBD2 (6 bases). From germline, CDR1 is SEHNR and CDR2 FQNEAQ (reference sequence). The CDR3 extends over 13 amino acids. Between the trimmed V and J ends, which lost 5 bases and 4 bases, there was a span of 8 bases. The CDR3 is CASSRDFTGELFF. CDR3 nucleotides: TGTGCCAGCAGCCGGGACTTCACCGGGGAGCTGTTTTTT.

The V gene is TRBV6-1, the J gene TRBJ1-1; no definite D call. V was shortened by 6 bases and J by 5 bases, with 16 bases between the two germline ends. Germline assignment: CDR1 MNHNS and CDR2 SASEGT. CDR3 length: 14 amino acids. CDR3 in DNA: TGTGCCAGCAGACCTTCCGGGAGTACTACTGAAGCTTTCTTT. Protein product: CASRPSGSTTEAFF.

This chain links TRBV7-2 with TRBJ1-1; D is unresolved. Trimming stripped 1 base from V and 10 bases from J, with 10 bases between. There are 12 residues in the CDR3. Germline V gives CDR1 SGHTA, CDR2 FQGNSA. CDR3 region: CASSLERSGAFF. Written as DNA, the CDR3 is TGTGCCAGCAGCTTAGAACGGTCCGGAGCTTTCTTT.

This clone showed up just once. This chain connects TRBV12-5 to TRBJ2-1; D possibly corresponds to TRBD2 (6 bases). Germline CDR1 and CDR2: LGHNT and FRNRAP. V was cut by 7 bases and J by 6 bases, with 25 bases left in between. The CDR3 covers 17 residues. In DNA form, the CDR3 reads TGTGCTAGTGATTCAACCCTCGGGACTCCGGCAACCAATGAGCAGTTCTTC. Residues: CASDSTLGTPATNEQFF.

This chain links TRBV19 with TRBJ2-5; 9 bases match TRBD1. This CDR3 contains 16 residues. After removal of 1 base from V and 5 bases from J, the junction contained 8 bases not matched to a gene. The germline CDR1 and CDR2 sequences are LNHDA and SQIVND (reference sequence). The DNA for the CDR3 is TGTGCCAGTAGTATAGGAGGACAGGGGTTTAGGGAGACCCAGTACTTC. The encoded protein is CASSIGGQGFRETQYF.